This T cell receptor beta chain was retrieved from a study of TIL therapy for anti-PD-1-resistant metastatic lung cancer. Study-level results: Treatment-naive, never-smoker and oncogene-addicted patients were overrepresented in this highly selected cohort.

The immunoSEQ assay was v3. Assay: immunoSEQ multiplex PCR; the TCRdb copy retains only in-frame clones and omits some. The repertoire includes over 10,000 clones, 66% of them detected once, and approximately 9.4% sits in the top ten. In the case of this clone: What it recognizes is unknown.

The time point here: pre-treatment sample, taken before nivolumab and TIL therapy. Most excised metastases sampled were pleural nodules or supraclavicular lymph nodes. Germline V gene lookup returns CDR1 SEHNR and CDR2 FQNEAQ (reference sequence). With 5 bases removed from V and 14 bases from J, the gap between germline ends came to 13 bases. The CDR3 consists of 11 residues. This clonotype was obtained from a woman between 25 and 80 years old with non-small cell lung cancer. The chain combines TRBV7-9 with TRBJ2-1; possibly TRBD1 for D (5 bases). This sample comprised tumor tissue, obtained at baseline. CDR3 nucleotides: TGTGCCAGCAGCAGGCTAGGGGATGAGTTCTTC. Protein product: CASSRLGDEFF.